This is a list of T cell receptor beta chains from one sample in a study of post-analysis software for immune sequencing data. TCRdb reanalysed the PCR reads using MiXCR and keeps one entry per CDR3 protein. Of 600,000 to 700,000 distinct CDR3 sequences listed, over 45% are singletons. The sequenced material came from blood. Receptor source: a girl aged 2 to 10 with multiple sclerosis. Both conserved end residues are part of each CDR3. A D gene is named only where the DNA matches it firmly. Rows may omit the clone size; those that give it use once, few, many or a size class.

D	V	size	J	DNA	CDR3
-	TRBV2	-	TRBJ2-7	TGTGCCAGCAGTGCTCCAGACTCCTACGAGCAGTACTTC	CASSAPDSYEQYF
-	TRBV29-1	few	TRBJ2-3	TGCAGCGTTGTCACGCCCGGAGATACGCAGTATTTT	CSVVTPGDTQYF
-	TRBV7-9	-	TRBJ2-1	TGTGCCAGCAGCCGACCGGACAATGAGCAGTTCTTC	CASSRPDNEQFF
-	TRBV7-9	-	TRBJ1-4	TGTGCCAGCAGCTTAGAAGGGCCATGGGGTGAAAAACTGTTTTTT	CASSLEGPWGEKLFF
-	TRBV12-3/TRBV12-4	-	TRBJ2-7	TGTGCCAGCAGCCAGGGACATTCAACCTACGAGCAGTACTTC	CASSQGHSTYEQYF
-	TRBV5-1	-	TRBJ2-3	TGCGCCAGCAGCTTCGGGGGTCGAGATACGCAGTATTTT	CASSFGGRDTQYF
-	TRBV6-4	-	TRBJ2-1	TGTGCCAGCAGTGACTCGGGCGGTGAGGACGAGCAGTTCTTC	CASSDSGGEDEQFF
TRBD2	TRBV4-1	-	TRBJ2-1	TGCGCCAGCAGCCAAGAAGGCGCGGGGGGCTGCAATGAGCAGTTCTTC	CASSQEGAGGCNEQFF
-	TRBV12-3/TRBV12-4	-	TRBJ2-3	TGTGCCAGCAGTTTATGGGACAACCCCTGGAGTACGCAGTATTTT	CASSLWDNPWSTQYF
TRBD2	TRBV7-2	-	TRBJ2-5	TGTGCCAGCAGCTTAGACGGCGGGGGACACCAAGAGACCCAGTACTTC	CASSLDGGGHQETQYF